The rows below give T cell receptor beta chains drawn from one sample of a study of cytomegalovirus exposure and HLA in healthy donors. Here immunoSEQ multiplex PCR was the method, and the copy in TCRdb shows in-frame clones only, minus some. The sample totals some 110,000 clones. Sequencing was performed on PBMCs. The receptors stem from a man aged 35 to 55 in good health and CMV-seronegative. The CDR3 runs from the conserved cysteine through the conserved F or W. A D gene is named only where the DNA matches it firmly.

TRBV4-1	TRBD2	TRBJ2-2	TGCGCCAGCAGCCGGGGACTAGCGGGAGGAGTCGGGGAGCTGTTTTTT	CASSRGLAGGVGELFF
TRBV10-3	-	TRBJ2-1	TGTGCCATCAGTGAGGGACTAACGCTCAATGAGCAGTTCTTC	CAISEGLTLNEQFF
TRBV2	-	TRBJ2-2	TGTGCCAGCCGTTCGAGAGGCAGATCTACCGGGGAGCTGTTTTTT	CASRSRGRSTGELFF
TRBV5-6	TRBD2	TRBJ2-7	TGTGCCAGCAGCTTGAGGTTCCCTAGCGGGACTAGCTCCTACGAGCAGTACTTC	CASSLRFPSGTSSYEQYF
TRBV5-1	TRBD2	TRBJ2-3	TGCGCCAGCAGCCTCGTAGCGGGAGAGGCAGATACGCAGTATTTT	CASSLVAGEADTQYF
TRBV25-1	TRBD2	TRBJ2-2	TGTGCCAGCAGACTAGCGGGAAACACCGGGGAGCTGTTTTTT	CASRLAGNTGELFF
TRBV19	TRBD2	TRBJ2-7	TGTGCCAGTAGTCTCAGACTAGCGGGCTCCTTCTACGAGCAGTACTTC	CASSLRLAGSFYEQYF
TRBV7-8	-	TRBJ1-1	TGTGCCAGCAGCTTAGGAGGTTTTGAAGCTTTCTTT	CASSLGGFEAFF
TRBV5-1	TRBD2	TRBJ2-7	TGCGCCAGCAGCTTGGTTAGCGGGAACTACGAGCAGTACTTC	CASSLVSGNYEQYF
TRBV7-3	-	TRBJ1-1	TGTGCCAGCAGCTTAATGTCAGTCAACACTGAAGCTTTCTTT	CASSLMSVNTEAFF
TRBV2	-	TRBJ2-3	TGTGCCGGCGGGGTCACAGATACGCAGTATTTT	CAGGVTDTQYF
TRBV5-6	TRBD1	TRBJ2-5	TGTGCCAGCAGCTTGGAAGGACAGGGGGTCGAGACCCAGTACTTC	CASSLEGQGVETQYF
TRBV5-6	TRBD2	TRBJ2-3	TGTGCCAGCAGCACGCCTGTAGCGGGAGAGGGCACAGATACGCAGTATTTT	CASSTPVAGEGTDTQYF